Listed below are T cell receptor beta chains from one sample, sequenced in a study of blood T cells in healthy people across ages. TCRdb reprocessed the 5' RACE reads with MiXCR, giving one entry per CDR3 protein. The sample lists roughly 1,100,000 distinct CDR3 sequences; under 30% were seen once. Another study also made use of these data, one on T cells of mothers and their children.

Sequenced input: blood. The source of these receptors is a girl aged 2 to 10 in good health. The CDR3 runs from the conserved cysteine through the conserved F or W. D genes are given only for firm matches. Where a row states a size, it is once, few, many or the class of an expanded clone; other rows omit it.

d_call: -
clone_size: few
j_call: TRBJ2-6
v_call: TRBV10-2
cdr3_nt: TGCGCCAGCAGTGACCTCGCTTTTGGATCTGGGGCCAACGTCCTGACTTTC
cdr3_aa: CASSDLAFGSGANVLTF

d_call: -
clone_size: few
j_call: TRBJ2-7
v_call: TRBV7-9
cdr3_nt: TGTGCCAGCAGCTCCGGACAGCGGTTCTACGAGCAGTACTTC
cdr3_aa: CASSSGQRFYEQYF

d_call: TRBD2
clone_size: few
j_call: TRBJ2-3
v_call: TRBV7-9
cdr3_nt: TGTGCTGCTAGCGGGAGCACAGATACGCAGTATTTT
cdr3_aa: CAASGSTDTQYF

d_call: -
clone_size: -
j_call: TRBJ2-3
v_call: TRBV5-1
cdr3_nt: TGCGCCAGCAGCTGGGGACTGGGGGTAGATACGCAGTATTTT
cdr3_aa: CASSWGLGVDTQYF

d_call: -
clone_size: many
j_call: TRBJ2-7
v_call: TRBV5-1
cdr3_nt: TGCGCCAGCAGTCCGACGCGTCCCTACGAGCAGTACTTC
cdr3_aa: CASSPTRPYEQYF

d_call: TRBD1
clone_size: -
j_call: TRBJ2-5
v_call: TRBV29-1
cdr3_nt: TGCAGCGTCGACTACAGGGGGCACGTCGAGACCCAGTACTTC
cdr3_aa: CSVDYRGHVETQYF

d_call: -
clone_size: many
j_call: TRBJ2-5
v_call: TRBV7-8
cdr3_nt: TGTGCCAGCAGCTTAACCTCTGGCTTGGAGACCCAGTACTTC
cdr3_aa: CASSLTSGLETQYF

d_call: -
clone_size: -
j_call: TRBJ1-1
v_call: TRBV12-3/TRBV12-4
cdr3_nt: TGTGCCAGCAGTACGTCCAGGGAAGCTTTCTTT
cdr3_aa: CASSTSREAFF

d_call: -
clone_size: few
j_call: TRBJ1-2
v_call: TRBV3-1
cdr3_nt: TGTGCCAGCAGCCAAACGCCGGGAGTCCGCTATGGCTACACCTTC
cdr3_aa: CASSQTPGVRYGYTF

d_call: -
clone_size: many
j_call: TRBJ2-7
v_call: TRBV6-6
cdr3_nt: TGTGCCAGCAGCCCAGGGGCTGGCTCCTACGAGCAGTACTTC
cdr3_aa: CASSPGAGSYEQYF

d_call: -
clone_size: -
j_call: TRBJ2-3
v_call: TRBV7-9
cdr3_nt: TGTGCCGGACAACAGGGGACTTCTAGCACAGATACGCAGTATTTT
cdr3_aa: CAGQQGTSSTDTQYF

d_call: -
clone_size: -
j_call: TRBJ1-1
v_call: TRBV27
cdr3_nt: TGTGCCAGCAGTTTAACCGGGACTGCAATGAACACTGAAGCTTTCTTT
cdr3_aa: CASSLTGTAMNTEAFF

d_call: -
clone_size: -
j_call: TRBJ2-7
v_call: TRBV19
cdr3_nt: TGTGCCAGTAGTTTCTCACGACAGGGAGGAGAGCAGTACTTC
cdr3_aa: CASSFSRQGGEQYF

d_call: -
clone_size: few
j_call: TRBJ2-5
v_call: TRBV7-9
cdr3_nt: TGTGCCAGCAAGCGCTTAGGGTCAGAGGAGACCCAGTACTTC
cdr3_aa: CASKRLGSEETQYF

d_call: -
clone_size: -
j_call: TRBJ2-7
v_call: TRBV20-1
cdr3_nt: TGCAGTGCTAGAGATCTATTGGGGACATCCTACGAGCGGTACTTC
cdr3_aa: CSARDLLGTSYERYF

d_call: TRBD2
clone_size: -
j_call: TRBJ2-5
v_call: TRBV29-1
cdr3_nt: TGCAGCGTGCACCCCGGGACTAGCGGCGCACAAGAGACCCAGTACTTC
cdr3_aa: CSVHPGTSGAQETQYF

d_call: TRBD2
clone_size: -
j_call: TRBJ2-5
v_call: TRBV5-1
cdr3_nt: TGCGCCACCGCGGGAGTCGGGGAGACCCAGTACTTC
cdr3_aa: CATAGVGETQYF

d_call: TRBD2
clone_size: few
j_call: TRBJ2-1
v_call: TRBV3-1
cdr3_nt: TGTGCCAGCAGCCCATGGACTAGCGGGAGTGGCGATGAGCAGTTCTTC
cdr3_aa: CASSPWTSGSGDEQFF

d_call: TRBD2
clone_size: -
j_call: TRBJ2-5
v_call: TRBV12-3/TRBV12-4
cdr3_nt: TGTGCCAGCAGTCTAGGACAGCGGGGGCTTGAGACCCAGTACTTC
cdr3_aa: CASSLGQRGLETQYF

d_call: -
clone_size: -
j_call: TRBJ2-4
v_call: TRBV5-1
cdr3_nt: TGCGCCAGCAGCAGTTCAGGGGAAATGGACATTCAGTACTTC
cdr3_aa: CASSSSGEMDIQYF

d_call: -
clone_size: -
j_call: TRBJ2-7
v_call: TRBV29-1
cdr3_nt: TGCAGCGTTACAAACCTAGGGGATTCCTACGAGCAGTACTTC
cdr3_aa: CSVTNLGDSYEQYF

d_call: -
clone_size: many
j_call: TRBJ2-7
v_call: TRBV6-1
cdr3_nt: TGTGCCAGCAGTGAAACACTCCTGAGGGAGCAGTACTTC
cdr3_aa: CASSETLLREQYF

d_call: -
clone_size: -
j_call: TRBJ1-2
v_call: TRBV29-1
cdr3_nt: TGCAGCGTCTCAGACGGCTACTATGGCTACACCTTC
cdr3_aa: CSVSDGYYGYTF

d_call: -
clone_size: -
j_call: TRBJ2-4
v_call: TRBV3-1
cdr3_nt: TGTGCCAGCAGCCAGGAACTATCGCAAAACATTCAGTACTTC
cdr3_aa: CASSQELSQNIQYF

d_call: TRBD2
clone_size: few
j_call: TRBJ2-7
v_call: TRBV7-2
cdr3_nt: TGTGCCAGCACCGCCGGGACTAGCGGTAGAGAGCAGTACTTC
cdr3_aa: CASTAGTSGREQYF

d_call: -
clone_size: few
j_call: TRBJ2-7
v_call: TRBV11-2
cdr3_nt: TGTGCCAGCAGCCCGCCGACGAGGGGGACCTTACACTTC
cdr3_aa: CASSPPTRGTLHF

d_call: -
clone_size: few
j_call: TRBJ2-1
v_call: TRBV3-1
cdr3_nt: TGTGCCAGCAGCAACACCTTAGGGAATGAGCAGTTCTTC
cdr3_aa: CASSNTLGNEQFF

d_call: -
clone_size: -
j_call: TRBJ2-7
v_call: TRBV21-1
cdr3_nt: TGTGCCAGCAGCCGTAGGACTAGCGGGTTCTACGAGCAGTACTTC
cdr3_aa: CASSRRTSGFYEQYF

d_call: TRBD1
clone_size: few
j_call: TRBJ1-5
v_call: TRBV27
cdr3_nt: TGTGCCAGCAGTAGTCGCACAGGGGGCGGTTGGCCCCAGCATTTT
cdr3_aa: CASSSRTGGGWPQHF

d_call: TRBD2
clone_size: few
j_call: TRBJ2-7
v_call: TRBV2
cdr3_nt: TGTGCCAGCAGTGACAATATAGCGGGAAAGGCATACGAGCAGTACTTC
cdr3_aa: CASSDNIAGKAYEQYF

d_call: TRBD2
clone_size: many
j_call: TRBJ2-7
v_call: TRBV28
cdr3_nt: TGTGCCAGCAGTTTGGGCGGGAGATCCTACGAGCAGTACTTC
cdr3_aa: CASSLGGRSYEQYF

d_call: TRBD2
clone_size: few
j_call: TRBJ2-4
v_call: TRBV20-1
cdr3_nt: TGCAGTGCTCCCGTGACCGGGAGGGGAAACATTCAGTACTTC
cdr3_aa: CSAPVTGRGNIQYF

d_call: -
clone_size: -
j_call: TRBJ2-3
v_call: TRBV3-1
cdr3_nt: TGTGCCAGCAGCCAAGCTAGCGCCTCTTGGGATACGCAGTATTTT
cdr3_aa: CASSQASASWDTQYF

d_call: -
clone_size: -
j_call: TRBJ1-2
v_call: TRBV29-1
cdr3_nt: TGCAGCGTTCGCGATTCGGGGCAGGTTCTATCGGGGGGCTACACCTTC
cdr3_aa: CSVRDSGQVLSGGYTF

d_call: -
clone_size: -
j_call: TRBJ2-3
v_call: TRBV12-3/TRBV12-4
cdr3_nt: TGTGCCAGCTGCCCCTCGGTGGCTAGCACAGATACGCAGTATTTT
cdr3_aa: CASCPSVASTDTQYF

d_call: TRBD1
clone_size: few
j_call: TRBJ2-2
v_call: TRBV5-1
cdr3_nt: TGCGCCACCAAAACAGGGGCGATGGACGGGGAGCTGTTTTTT
cdr3_aa: CATKTGAMDGELFF

d_call: -
clone_size: -
j_call: TRBJ1-1
v_call: TRBV3-1
cdr3_nt: TGTGCCAGCAGCGCCAGGGGTTTTATGAACACTGAAGCTTTCTTT
cdr3_aa: CASSARGFMNTEAFF

d_call: TRBD1
clone_size: few
j_call: TRBJ2-7
v_call: TRBV20-1
cdr3_nt: TGCAGTGCTACTCAGGACAGGGGTAGCTACGAGCAGTACTTC
cdr3_aa: CSATQDRGSYEQYF

d_call: TRBD1
clone_size: -
j_call: TRBJ2-5
v_call: TRBV29-1
cdr3_nt: TGCAGCGTTGGAACCGGACAGGGGTATGCAGAGACCCAGTACTTC
cdr3_aa: CSVGTGQGYAETQYF

d_call: -
clone_size: -
j_call: TRBJ2-7
v_call: TRBV5-1
cdr3_nt: TGCGCCAGCCGCTTGTTCGATGGCTACGAGCAGTACTTC
cdr3_aa: CASRLFDGYEQYF

d_call: TRBD1
clone_size: few
j_call: TRBJ1-6
v_call: TRBV9
cdr3_nt: TGTGCCAGCAGCGCGATGGGACAGGGCAGTTCACCCCTCCACTTT
cdr3_aa: CASSAMGQGSSPLHF